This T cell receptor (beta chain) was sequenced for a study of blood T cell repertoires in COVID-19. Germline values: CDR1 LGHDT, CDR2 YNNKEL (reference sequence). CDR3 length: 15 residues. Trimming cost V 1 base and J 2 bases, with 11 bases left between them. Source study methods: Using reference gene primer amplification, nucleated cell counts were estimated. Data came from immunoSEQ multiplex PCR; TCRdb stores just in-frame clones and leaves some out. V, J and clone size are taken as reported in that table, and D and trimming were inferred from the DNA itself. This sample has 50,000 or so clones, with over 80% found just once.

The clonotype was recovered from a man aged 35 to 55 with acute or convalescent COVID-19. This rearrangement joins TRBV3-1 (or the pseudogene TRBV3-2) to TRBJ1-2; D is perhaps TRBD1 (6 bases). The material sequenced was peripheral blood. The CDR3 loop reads CASSQGAGVNYGYTF. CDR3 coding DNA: TGTGCCAGCAGCCAAGGGGCAGGGGTCAACTATGGCTACACCTTC.